These 3 T cell receptor beta chains share one sample of origin, sequenced in a study of blood T cells in healthy people across ages. A second PCR, run for roughly 7 to 12 cycles, used a sample-barcoded 5' primer plus a J-beta primer mix. Using its own MiXCR run on the 5' RACE reads, TCRdb lists one record per CDR3 protein. The table lists approximately 940,000 distinct CDR3 sequences, 40% to 60% of them singletons, with 13% in the top ten. Material for sequencing was blood. These receptors were taken from a young man in good health.

The CDR3 protein is CASSDKPSGRETQYF. The CDR3 DNA reads TGTGCCAGCAGCGACAAGCCTAGCGGGCGAGAGACCCAGTACTTC. This sequence joins TRBV3-1 and TRBJ2-5, with 8 bases identical to TRBD2. The germline gives CDR1 LGHDT, CDR2 YNNKEL (reference sequence). With 5 bases clipped from V and 4 bases from J, the junction kept 9 bases outside the gene matches. CDR3 length: 15 residues.

V gene TRBV7-2 combines with J gene TRBJ2-7; TRBD1 aligns across 8 bases. Trimming took 1 base from V and 4 from J; bases not matched to a gene: 6. This CDR3 region has 15 residues. CDR1 SGHTA and CDR2 FQGNSA come from the germline V gene. CDR3 sequence reads: CASSLVGQGGYEQYF. CDR3 in DNA: TGTGCCAGCAGCTTAGTTGGACAGGGAGGTTACGAGCAGTACTTC. The entire variable domain, with the rest obtained from reference TRBV7-2 and TRBJ2-7, is as follows: GAGVSQSPSNKVTEKGKDVELRCDPISGHTALYWYRQSLGQGLEFLIYFQGNSAPDKSGLPSDRFSAERTGGSVSTLTIQRTQQEDSAVYLCASSLVGQGGYEQYFGPGTRLTVT.

Ten or more counts support this clonotype. The chain links TRBV3-1 to TRBJ1-5, with TRBD1 as a possible D gene (6 bases). Trimming shortened V by 8 bases and J by 6 bases, and 14 bases separated the two germline ends. The CDR3 sequence is 13 residues long. Germline V gene lookup returns CDR1 LGHDT and CDR2 YNNKEL (reference sequence). This CDR3 is CASSPGGGQPQHF. The CDR3 DNA is TGTGCCAGCTCACCGGGAGGGGGTCAGCCCCAGCATTTT.